This T cell receptor (beta chain) was recovered during a study of OX40 agonist ivuxolimab in advanced cancers. Study-level results: No antigen was identified for the clonally expanded peripheral T cells.

This table comes from immunoSEQ multiplex PCR, and its TCRdb copy is limited to in-frame clones, with some not included. The profile shows approximately 49,000 clones, 84% of them singletons. Germline V lookup: CDR1 WNHNN, CDR2 SYGVQD (reference sequence). With 3 bases clipped from V and 3 bases from J, the junction kept 4 bases outside the gene matches. CDR3 length: 15 amino acids. A remark on this clone: Its antigen is not known. Distinct nucleotide sequences in the sample also encode this CDR3.

The receptor comes from an adult with an advanced solid tumor such as melanoma, head and neck, liver or kidney cancer. The gene calls are TRBV10-1 and TRBJ2-1, with TRBD2 matching over 8 bases. The sample here was CD4+ or CD8+ T cells sorted from blood, taken in a trial of the OX40 agonist ivuxolimab. DNA for the CDR3: TGCGCCAGCAGTGAAGCGGGAGCGGACTACAATGAGCAGTTCTTC. Translation gives CASSEAGADYNEQFF.